The TCR beta chain described here comes from a study of OX40 agonist ivuxolimab in advanced cancers. About the study: Three dose-escalation patients had partial responses: one with hepatocellular carcinoma and two with cutaneous melanoma.

Study conclusions and caveats: Researchers report that CD8+ T cells had, on average, more expanded clones than CD4+.

As to this clone: What it binds is unknown.

Germline CDR1 and CDR2: SGHNT and YENEEA. This CDR3 has 14 amino acids. Trimming took 2 bases from V and 5 from J, leaving 12 bases between them. Libraries were prepared by immunoSEQ multiplex PCR; TCRdb keeps only in-frame clonotypes and omits some of them. In the table there are tens of thousands of clones, 70% to 90% of which are singletons. V and J are TRBV11-3 and TRBJ2-5; perhaps TRBD2 as D (6 bases). This specimen consisted of CD4+ or CD8+ T cells sorted from blood, obtained in a trial of the OX40 agonist ivuxolimab. This sequence was found in an adult with an advanced solid tumor such as melanoma, head and neck, liver or kidney cancer. In nucleotides, the CDR3 is TGTGCCAGCAGCTTAAGTGGCGGGATTGAGACCCAGTACTTC. It is translated as CASSLSGGIETQYF.